This TCR beta chain derives from a study of blood T cell repertoires in COVID-19. Germline CDR1 SGHRS, CDR2 YFSETQ. The V segment lost 0 bases and the J segment 6 bases; nucleotides outside the gene matches: 6. This CDR3 is built from 16 residues. Repertoires were generated with immunoSEQ multiplex PCR, while TCRdb's copy carries only in-frame clones and drops some. The sample shows just over 300,000 clones, 90% of them seen only once. Assignments of participants to cohorts depended upon their own reported clinical history. The chain carries TRBV5-1 and TRBJ2-1; 10 bases are a match to TRBD2. The TCR comes from a woman between 18 and 29 years old with acute COVID-19. Sequencing used PBMCs or T cells enriched from blood (not recorded which). The CDR3 DNA is TGCGCCAGCAGCTTGGGAGCGGGAGGGCCTTTCAATGAGCAGTTCTTC. Translated, it gives CASSLGAGGPFNEQFF.